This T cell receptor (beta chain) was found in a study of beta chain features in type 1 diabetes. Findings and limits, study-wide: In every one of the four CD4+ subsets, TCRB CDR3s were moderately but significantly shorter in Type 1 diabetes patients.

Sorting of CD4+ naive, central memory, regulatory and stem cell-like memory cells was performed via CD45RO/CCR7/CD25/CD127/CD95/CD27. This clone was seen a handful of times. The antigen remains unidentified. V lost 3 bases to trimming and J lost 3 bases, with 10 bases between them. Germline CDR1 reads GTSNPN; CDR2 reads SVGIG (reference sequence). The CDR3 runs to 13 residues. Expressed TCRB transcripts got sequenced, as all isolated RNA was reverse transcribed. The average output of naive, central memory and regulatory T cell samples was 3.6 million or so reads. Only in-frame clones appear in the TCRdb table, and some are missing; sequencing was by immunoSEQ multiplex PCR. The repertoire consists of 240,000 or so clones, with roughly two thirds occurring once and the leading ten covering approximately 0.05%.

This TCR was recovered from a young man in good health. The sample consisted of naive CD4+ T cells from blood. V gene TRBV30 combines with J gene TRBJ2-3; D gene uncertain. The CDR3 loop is CAWSAEGTDTQYF. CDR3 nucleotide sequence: TGTGCCTGGAGCGCCGAAGGGACAGATACGCAGTATTTT.